This entry describes one T cell receptor beta chain. The target antigen is unknown. The CDR3 spans 14 residues. Germline V gene data show CDR1 as SGHTA and CDR2 as FQGTGA. This record belongs to a study of T cells expressing NK-cell markers. Overall study results and limits: Whether expanded NKG2C-expressing T cell clones recognize HCMV is unknown.

TCRdb reprocessed the 5' RACE reads and stores each CDR3 protein as one record, lacking DNA. The listing records approximately 150,000 distinct CDR3 sequences. Sequencing was done on a sample of blood T cells: a sorted CD56 or NKG2C T cell subset, CD4+ or CD8+ T cells, or bulk PBMC T cells (not recorded which). The source is a man aged 18 to 30 in good health. This chain connects TRBV7-3 to TRBJ2-5; TCRdb's D call of TRBD2 is untestable without DNA. The CDR3 sequence is CASSDGRTQETQYF. Drawing the rest from reference TRBV7-3 and TRBJ2-5, the complete variable domain is GAGVSQTPSNKVTEKGKYVELRCDPISGHTALYWYRQSLGQGPEFLIYFQGTGAADDSGLPNDRFFAVRPEGSVSTLKIQRTERGDSAVYLCASSDGRTQETQYFGPGTRLLVL.